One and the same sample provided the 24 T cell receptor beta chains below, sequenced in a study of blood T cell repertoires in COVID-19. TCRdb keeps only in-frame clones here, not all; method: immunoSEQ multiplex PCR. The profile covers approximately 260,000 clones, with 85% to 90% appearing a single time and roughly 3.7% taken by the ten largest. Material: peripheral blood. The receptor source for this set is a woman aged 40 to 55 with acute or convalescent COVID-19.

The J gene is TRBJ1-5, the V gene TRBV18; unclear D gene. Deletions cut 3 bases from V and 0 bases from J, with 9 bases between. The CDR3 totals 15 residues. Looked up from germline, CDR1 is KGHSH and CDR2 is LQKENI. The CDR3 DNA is TGTGCCAGCTCACCCCTGGGGAGTAGCAATCAGCCCCAGCATTTT. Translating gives CASSPLGSSNQPQHF.

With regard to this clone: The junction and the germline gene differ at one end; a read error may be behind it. The CDR3 DNA is TGTGCCAGCAGCCAAGAGGGGCAGGGGGGAAATACCATATATTTT. Its protein is CASSQEGQGGNTIYF. This sequence joins TRBV4-2 and TRBJ1-3, with 7 bases fitting TRBD1. Germline CDR1 LGHNA, CDR2 YNFKEQ. The CDR3 length is 15 residues.

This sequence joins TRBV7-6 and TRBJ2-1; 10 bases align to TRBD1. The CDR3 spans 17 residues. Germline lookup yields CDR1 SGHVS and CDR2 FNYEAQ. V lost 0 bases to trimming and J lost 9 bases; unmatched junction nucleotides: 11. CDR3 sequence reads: CASSLAFRDRGSGEQFF. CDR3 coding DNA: TGTGCCAGCAGCTTAGCGTTTAGGGACAGGGGAAGCGGTGAGCAGTTCTTC.

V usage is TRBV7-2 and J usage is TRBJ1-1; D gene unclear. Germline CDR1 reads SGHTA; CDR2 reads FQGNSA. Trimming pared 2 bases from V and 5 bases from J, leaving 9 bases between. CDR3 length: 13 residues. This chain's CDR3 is CASSLYRPTEAFF. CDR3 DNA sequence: TGTGCCAGCAGCTTATATCGTCCTACTGAAGCTTTCTTT.

In DNA, the CDR3 is TGTGCCAGCAGTGTCGGGGAACATAGCTATGGCTACACCTTC. Its translation: CASSVGEHSYGYTF. V gene TRBV2 combines with J gene TRBJ1-2; D not certain. This CDR3 region has 14 residues. Trimming left V 4 bases short and J 4 bases short, with 13 bases between. Germline CDR1 SNHLY, CDR2 FYNNEI.

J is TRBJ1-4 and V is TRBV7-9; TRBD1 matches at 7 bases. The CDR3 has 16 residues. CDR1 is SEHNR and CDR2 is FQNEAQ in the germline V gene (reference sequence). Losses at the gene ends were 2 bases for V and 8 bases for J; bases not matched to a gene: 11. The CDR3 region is CASSLSGGFHGEKLFF. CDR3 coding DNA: TGTGCCAGCAGCTTATCAGGGGGTTTCCACGGCGAAAAACTGTTTTTT. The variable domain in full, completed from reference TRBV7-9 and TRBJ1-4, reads DTGVSQNPRHKITKRGQNVTFRCDPISEHNRLYWYRQTLGQGPEFLTYFQNEAQLEKSRLLSDRFSAERPKGSFSTLEIQRTEQGDSAMYLCASSLSGGFHGEKLFFGSGTQLSVL.

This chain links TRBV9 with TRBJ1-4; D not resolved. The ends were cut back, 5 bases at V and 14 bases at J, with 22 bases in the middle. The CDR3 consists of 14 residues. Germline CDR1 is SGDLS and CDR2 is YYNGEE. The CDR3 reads CASSPHLTGIELFF. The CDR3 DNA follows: TGTGCCAGCAGTCCACACCTGACTGGCATCGAGCTGTTTTTT.

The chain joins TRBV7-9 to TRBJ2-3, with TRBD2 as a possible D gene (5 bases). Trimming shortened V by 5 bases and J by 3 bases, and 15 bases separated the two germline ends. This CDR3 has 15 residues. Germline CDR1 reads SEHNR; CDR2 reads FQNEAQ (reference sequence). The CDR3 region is CASSLLAGLTDTQYF. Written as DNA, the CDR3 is TGTGCCAGCAGCCTATTGGCGGGTTTAACAGATACGCAGTATTTT.

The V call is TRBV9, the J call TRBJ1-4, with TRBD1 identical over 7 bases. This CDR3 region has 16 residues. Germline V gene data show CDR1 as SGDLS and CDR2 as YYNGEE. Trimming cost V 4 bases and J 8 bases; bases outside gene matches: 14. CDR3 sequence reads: CASSRSTGTAVEKLFF. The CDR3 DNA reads TGTGCCAGCAGCCGAAGCACCGGGACAGCGGTGGAAAAACTGTTTTTT. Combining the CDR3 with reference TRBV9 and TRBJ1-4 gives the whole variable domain DSGVTQTPKHLITATGQRVTLRCSPRSGDLSVYWYQQSLDQGLQFLIQYYNGEERAKGNILERFSAQQFPDLHSELNLSSLELGDSALYFCASSRSTGTAVEKLFFGSGTQLSVL.

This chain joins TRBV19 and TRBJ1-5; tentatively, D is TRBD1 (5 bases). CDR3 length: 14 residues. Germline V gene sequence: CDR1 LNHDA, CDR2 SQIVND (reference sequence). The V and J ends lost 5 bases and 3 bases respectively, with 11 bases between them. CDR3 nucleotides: TGTGCCAGTAGTCTCGACAGACTCAATCAGCCCCAGCATTTT. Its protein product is CASSLDRLNQPQHF.

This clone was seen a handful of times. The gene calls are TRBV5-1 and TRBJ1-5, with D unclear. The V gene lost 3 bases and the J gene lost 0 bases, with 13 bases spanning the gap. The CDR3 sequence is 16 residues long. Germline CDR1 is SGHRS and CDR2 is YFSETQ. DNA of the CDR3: TGCGCCAGCAGCTCTGGTCACGGGGATAGCAATCAGCCCCAGCATTTT. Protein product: CASSSGHGDSNQPQHF.

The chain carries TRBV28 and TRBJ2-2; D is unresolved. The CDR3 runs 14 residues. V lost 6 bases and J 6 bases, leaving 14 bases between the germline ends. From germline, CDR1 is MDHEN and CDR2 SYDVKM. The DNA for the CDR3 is TGTGCCAGCAGGCCTACCTCATTCCCCGGGGAGCTGTTTTTT. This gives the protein CASRPTSFPGELFF.

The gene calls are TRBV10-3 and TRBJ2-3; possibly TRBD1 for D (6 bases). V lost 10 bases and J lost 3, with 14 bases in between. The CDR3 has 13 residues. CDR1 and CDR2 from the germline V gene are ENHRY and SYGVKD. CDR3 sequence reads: CANRAQGTDTQYF. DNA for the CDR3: TGTGCCAACCGCGCGCAGGGGACAGATACGCAGTATTTT.

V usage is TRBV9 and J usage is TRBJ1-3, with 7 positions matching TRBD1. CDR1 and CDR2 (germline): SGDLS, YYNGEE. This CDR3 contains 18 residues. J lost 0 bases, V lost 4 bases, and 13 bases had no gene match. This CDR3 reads CASSPQPRGDSSGNTIYF. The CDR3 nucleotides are TGTGCCAGCAGCCCTCAACCTCGCGGGGACAGCTCTGGAAACACCATATATTTT.

The CDR3 bases are TGTGCCAGCAGTGGGACAGGGGGTGATGTTTTCTTT. Translating gives CASSGTGGDVFF. The rearrangement joins TRBV9 to TRBJ1-1; 11 bases agree with TRBD1. CDR1 is SGDLS, CDR2 YYNGEE, per germline. CDR3 length: 12 amino acids. Trimming took 5 bases from V and 13 from J; bases not matched to a gene: 7.

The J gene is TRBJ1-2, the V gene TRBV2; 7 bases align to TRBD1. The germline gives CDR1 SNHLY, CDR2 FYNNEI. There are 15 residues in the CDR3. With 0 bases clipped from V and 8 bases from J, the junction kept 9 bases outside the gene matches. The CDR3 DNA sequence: TGTGCCAGCAGTGAAGCCCACTGGCAGGGGGAAGGCTACACCTTC. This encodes CASSEAHWQGEGYTF.

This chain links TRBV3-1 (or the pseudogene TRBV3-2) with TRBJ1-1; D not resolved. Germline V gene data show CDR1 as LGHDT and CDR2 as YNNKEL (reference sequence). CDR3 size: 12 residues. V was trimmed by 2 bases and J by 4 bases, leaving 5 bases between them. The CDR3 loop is CASSQSSTEAFF. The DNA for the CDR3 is TGTGCCAGCAGCCAATCGAGCACTGAAGCTTTCTTT.

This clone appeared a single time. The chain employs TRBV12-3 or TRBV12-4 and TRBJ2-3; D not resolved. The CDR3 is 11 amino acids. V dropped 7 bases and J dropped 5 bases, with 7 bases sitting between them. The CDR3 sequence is CASKRRDTQYF. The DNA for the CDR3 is TGTGCCAGCAAAAGGAGAGATACGCAGTATTTT.

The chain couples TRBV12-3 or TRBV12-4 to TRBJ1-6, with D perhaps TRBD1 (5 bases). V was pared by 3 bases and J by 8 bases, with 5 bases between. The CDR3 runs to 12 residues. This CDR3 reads CASSFRDSPLHF. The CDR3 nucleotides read TGTGCCAGCAGTTTCAGGGATTCACCCCTCCACTTT.

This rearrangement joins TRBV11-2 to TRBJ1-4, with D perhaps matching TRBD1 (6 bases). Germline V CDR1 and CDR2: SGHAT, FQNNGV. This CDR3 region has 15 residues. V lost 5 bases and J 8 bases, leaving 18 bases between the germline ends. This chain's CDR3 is CASSPNRAVGEKLFF. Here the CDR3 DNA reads TGTGCCAGCAGCCCAAACAGGGCGGTTGGGGAAAAACTGTTTTTT.

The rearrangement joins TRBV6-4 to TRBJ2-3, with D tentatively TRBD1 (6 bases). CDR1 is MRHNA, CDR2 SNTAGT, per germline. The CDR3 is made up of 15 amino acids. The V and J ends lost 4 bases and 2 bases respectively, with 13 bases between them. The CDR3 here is CASSGGTTYTDTQYF. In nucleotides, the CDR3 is TGTGCCAGCAGTGGGGGGACAACCTACACAGATACGCAGTATTTT.

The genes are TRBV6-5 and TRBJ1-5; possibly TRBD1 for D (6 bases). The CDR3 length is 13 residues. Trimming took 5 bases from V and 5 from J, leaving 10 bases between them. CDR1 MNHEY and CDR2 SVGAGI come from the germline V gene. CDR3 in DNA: TGTGCCAGCAGTCCACAGGGATATCAGCCCCAGCATTTT. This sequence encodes CASSPQGYQPQHF.

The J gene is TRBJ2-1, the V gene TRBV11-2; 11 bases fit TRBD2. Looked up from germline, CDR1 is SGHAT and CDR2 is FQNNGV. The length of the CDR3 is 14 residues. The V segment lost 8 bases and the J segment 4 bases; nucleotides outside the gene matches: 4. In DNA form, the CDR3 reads TGTGCCAGCGCACTAGCGGGGGTGTACAATGAGCAGTTCTTC. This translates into CASALAGVYNEQFF.

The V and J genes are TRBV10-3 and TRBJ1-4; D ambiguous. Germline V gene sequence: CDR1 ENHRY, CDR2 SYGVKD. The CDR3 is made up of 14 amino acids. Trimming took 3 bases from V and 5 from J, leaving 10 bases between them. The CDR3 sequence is CAISESSGNEKLFF. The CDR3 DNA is TGTGCCATCAGTGAATCCTCAGGAAATGAAAAACTGTTTTTT.